The next 24 T cell receptor beta chains were all read from a single sample in a study of T cell responses to AZD1222 COVID-19 vaccine. Data came from immunoSEQ multiplex PCR; TCRdb stores just in-frame clones and leaves some out. The sample has some 200,000 clones, roughly 92% seen once; the top ten hold about 9.4%. The specimen comprised peripheral blood, sampled on day 0 of AZD1222 vaccination. These receptors came from an adult in good health.

The rearrangement uses TRBV18 and TRBJ2-3; D is unresolved. The CDR3 covers 12 residues. CDR1 and CDR2 (germline): KGHSH, LQKENI. Deletions cut 4 bases from V and 2 bases from J, with 4 bases between. The CDR3 DNA sequence: TGTGCCAGCTCACAAATCACAGATACGCAGTATTTT. It translates to CASSQITDTQYF.

V is TRBV29-1 and J is TRBJ2-2; no clear D gene. The CDR3 contains 13 residues. Germline V gene data show CDR1 as SQVTM and CDR2 as ANQGSEA. V was cut by 4 bases and J by 3 bases, with 9 bases left in between. CDR3 coding DNA: TGCAGCGTTGGAGCGAGGTACACCGGGGAGCTGTTTTTT. Amino acid sequence: CSVGARYTGELFF.

This chain uses TRBV3-1 (or the pseudogene TRBV3-2) with TRBJ1-2; 7 nucleotides match TRBD1. The CDR3 has 20 residues. Germline V gene data show CDR1 as LGHDT and CDR2 as YNNKEL (reference sequence). Germline trimming cut 4 bases from V and 2 bases from J; bases unmatched to any gene: 22. The CDR3 nucleotides are TGTGCCAGCAGCCCCAGGACAGGCAATCTTGTGAGGGATGGGAACTATGGCTACACCTTC. It specifies CASSPRTGNLVRDGNYGYTF.

The rearrangement joins TRBV2 to TRBJ1-1, with D perhaps matching TRBD1 (5 bases). This CDR3 comprises 12 residues. Germline CDR1 reads SNHLY; CDR2 reads FYNNEI. V lost 11 bases to trimming and J lost 6 bases, with 16 bases between them. The CDR3 DNA sequence: TGTGCCGGAGGGCGGGGGGTAGCTGAAGCTTTCTTT. It is translated as CAGGRGVAEAFF.

This clone was detected only once. V is TRBV5-5 and J is TRBJ1-1, with a tentative D call TRBD1 (5 bases). Trimming took off 5 bases at V and 0 bases at J, with 23 bases between the two ends. The CDR3 spans 18 residues. Germline V gives CDR1 SGHKS, CDR2 YYEKEE (reference sequence). CDR3 residues: CASSHPPGTANLNTEAFF. The CDR3 nucleotides read TGTGCCAGCAGTCACCCGCCGGGGACGGCGAATTTGAACACTGAAGCTTTCTTT. Variable domain in full (rest from reference TRBV5-5 and TRBJ1-1): DAGVTQSPTHLIKTRGQQVTLRCSPISGHKSVSWYQQVLGQGPQFIFQYYEKEERGRGNFPDRFSARQFPNYSSELNVNALLLGDSALYLCASSHPPGTANLNTEAFFGQGTRLTVV.

V is TRBV6-6 and J is TRBJ1-2; no reliable D call. Trimming pared 5 bases from V and 7 bases from J, leaving 11 bases between. Germline values: CDR1 MNHNY, CDR2 SVGAGI (reference sequence). The CDR3 loop spans 12 amino acids. CDR3 protein: CASSQPRFGYTF. The CDR3 DNA reads as TGTGCCAGCAGTCAACCCAGGTTTGGCTACACCTTC.

The chain uses TRBV6-2 or TRBV6-3 and TRBJ1-2; D is undetermined. CDR3 size: 14 residues. Germline V gene data show CDR1 as MNHEY and CDR2 as SVGEGT. V shed 5 bases and J shed 7 bases, with 17 bases lying between them. The chain's CDR3 is CASSLSDRAIGYTF. As DNA, the CDR3 is TGTGCCAGCAGTCTATCGGATAGGGCAATTGGCTACACCTTC.

This clone was detected once. This chain links TRBV7-9 with TRBJ2-2, with D maybe TRBD1 (6 bases). Germline CDR1 SEHNR, CDR2 FQNEAQ (reference sequence). The CDR3 has 15 amino acids. V lost 5 bases to trimming and J lost 7 bases, with 17 bases between them. The CDR3 bases are TGTGCCAGCAGCAACATAATGAGGGGGAACGGGGAGCTGTTTTTT. Its translation: CASSNIMRGNGELFF.

As to this clone: Within the sample, other DNA sequences also encode this same CDR3. The chain uses TRBV12-3 or TRBV12-4 and TRBJ2-7; D tentatively reads TRBD1 or TRBD2 (5 bases each). Between the trimmed V and J ends, which lost 4 bases and 3 bases, there was a span of 7 bases. The CDR3 sequence is 12 residues long. The CDR3 reads CASSSRGYEQYV. The CDR3 DNA follows: TGTGCCAGCAGTTCGAGGGGCTACGAGCAGTACGTC.

The rearrangement joins TRBV7-2 to TRBJ2-3, with 14 bases that match TRBD2. In germline, CDR1 is SGHTA, CDR2 FQGNSA. The trim removed 1 base at V and 1 base at J, leaving 4 bases unmatched. The CDR3 consists of 18 residues. The CDR3 loop is CASSLVGTSGGRTDTQYF. As DNA, the CDR3 is TGTGCCAGCAGCTTAGTTGGGACTAGCGGGGGACGCACAGATACGCAGTATTTT.

The CDR3 protein is CASSNPRTALLDGYTF. In nucleotides, the CDR3 is TGTGCCAGCTCAAACCCCCGGACAGCTCTTTTGGATGGCTACACCTTC. The gene calls are TRBV18 and TRBJ1-2; D is possibly TRBD1 (6 bases). Germline V gene lookup returns CDR1 KGHSH and CDR2 LQKENI. Trimming removed 5 bases from V and 6 bases from J, with 22 bases in between. The CDR3 covers 16 residues.

The CDR3 here is CASSRDRGWDSPLHF. The CDR3 coding sequence is TGTGCCAGCAGCCGGGACCGCGGTTGGGATTCACCCCTCCACTTT. The chain combines TRBV2 with TRBJ1-6, with D possibly being TRBD1 (5 bases). V was pared by 6 bases and J by 8 bases, with 17 bases between. The germline gives CDR1 SNHLY, CDR2 FYNNEI. The CDR3 runs 15 residues.

The CDR3: CAARGNYGYTF. CDR3 coding DNA: TGTGCCGCGAGGGGGAACTATGGCTACACCTTC. The chain links TRBV6-5 to TRBJ1-2; D may be TRBD1 (6 bases). Between the trimmed V and J ends, which lost 11 bases and 2 bases, there was a span of 9 bases. In germline, CDR1 is MNHEY, CDR2 SVGAGI. The CDR3 extends over 11 amino acids.

The chain uses TRBV10-3 and TRBJ2-5, with a possible D match to TRBD2 (5 bases). The germline CDR1 and CDR2 sequences are ENHRY and SYGVKD. Trimming took off 4 bases at V and 5 bases at J, with 11 bases between the two ends. This CDR3 comprises 13 residues. CDR3 DNA: TGTGCCATCAGTGGGACTGGTCTGGAGACCCAGTACTTC. Amino acid sequence: CAISGTGLETQYF.

This chain joins TRBV28 and TRBJ2-3; no firm D call. Trimming stripped 6 bases from V and 5 bases from J, with 12 bases between. The CDR3 consists of 13 residues. CDR1 and CDR2 from the germline V gene are MDHEN and SYDVKM. CDR3: CASSRQDVDTQYF. The CDR3, as DNA: TGTGCCAGCAGCCGCCAAGATGTAGATACGCAGTATTTT.

This chain links TRBV2 with TRBJ1-2, with D unclear. The length of the CDR3 is 14 residues. Germline-derived CDR1 and CDR2 are SNHLY and FYNNEI. The germline V and J ends were trimmed by 2 bases and 4 bases, with 11 bases remaining between them. In nucleotides, the CDR3 is TGTGCCAGCAGTGAATATAGGCAAAGCTATGGCTACACCTTC. Protein: CASSEYRQSYGYTF.

The rearrangement joins TRBV12-3 or TRBV12-4 to TRBJ1-5; possible D gene TRBD1, 5 bases. V shed 3 bases and J shed 8 bases, with 8 bases lying between them. The CDR3 runs to 12 residues. The CDR3 is CASSLPGEPQHF. The CDR3 region has the DNA TGTGCCAGCAGTTTGCCGGGGGAGCCCCAGCATTTT.

V is TRBV5-6 and J is TRBJ2-3; D remains ambiguous. V lost 7 bases and J 5 bases, leaving 5 bases between the germline ends. The CDR3 sequence is 10 residues long. Germline CDR1 reads SGHDT; CDR2 reads YYEEEE. CDR3 DNA: TGTGCCAGCGGAGAAGATACGCAGTATTTT. This sequence encodes CASGEDTQYF.

The chain has TRBV14 and TRBJ2-2, with a possible D match to TRBD1 (5 bases). The ends were cut back, 0 bases at V and 13 bases at J, with 15 bases in the middle. This CDR3 is 14 amino acids long. The germline V gene encodes CDR1 SGHDN and CDR2 FVKESK. CDR3 in DNA: TGTGCCAGCAGCCAAGAATCGACAGTGTCTTCGCTGTTTTTT. Translation gives CASSQESTVSSLFF.

This clone was observed many times. This same CDR3 is encoded by further DNA sequences in the sample. The CDR3 bases are TGCGCCAGCAGCCAAGGAACGTCAACTAATGAAAAACTGTTTTTT. Amino acids: CASSQGTSTNEKLFF. This chain connects TRBV4-3 to TRBJ1-4; D is unclear. This CDR3 has 15 amino acids. Germline V CDR1 and CDR2: LGHNA, YSLEER. Trimming took 1 base from V and 0 from J, leaving 6 bases between them.

This sequence joins TRBV19 and TRBJ2-5; the D gene is possibly TRBD2 (6 bases). This CDR3 is 17 amino acids long. From germline, CDR1 is LNHDA and CDR2 SQIVND (reference sequence). The V gene lost 0 bases and the J gene lost 4 bases, with 18 bases spanning the gap. This chain's CDR3 is CASSIDNPGAEGETQYF. CDR3 in DNA: TGTGCCAGTAGTATAGATAATCCGGGAGCAGAGGGAGAGACCCAGTACTTC. Full variable domain (outside the CDR3, taken from reference TRBV19 and TRBJ2-5): DGGITQSPKYLFRKEGQNVTLSCEQNLNHDAMYWYRQDPGQGLRLIYYSQIVNDFQKGDIAEGYSVSREKKESFPLTVTSAQKNPTAFYLCASSIDNPGAEGETQYFGPGTRLLVL.

Only one count was recorded for this clone. V gene TRBV6-5 combines with J gene TRBJ1-2; D is unclear. Germline V CDR1 and CDR2: MNHEY, SVGAGI. This CDR3 contains 12 residues. The germline V and J ends were trimmed by 2 bases and 3 bases, with 4 bases remaining between them. The CDR3 sequence is CASSYRDYGYTF. The CDR3 region has the DNA TGTGCCAGCAGTTACAGGGACTATGGCTACACCTTC.

This chain uses TRBV6-6 with TRBJ1-3, with TRBD1 as a possible D gene (5 bases). V lost 4 bases and J lost 1, with 14 bases in between. CDR1 MNHNY and CDR2 SVGAGI come from the germline V gene (reference sequence). The CDR3 length is 16 residues. CDR3 region: CASSSPRGGSGNTIYF. CDR3 nucleotide sequence: TGTGCCAGCAGTTCCCCTCGGGGGGGATCTGGAAACACCATATATTTT.

The chain joins TRBV18 to TRBJ2-2; tentative D call: TRBD1 (5 bases). Germline values: CDR1 KGHSH, CDR2 LQKENI. V gave up 2 bases and J gave up 5 bases, with 18 bases separating them. The CDR3 is 17 residues long. CDR3: CASSPSISGALTGELFF. In DNA form, the CDR3 reads TGTGCCAGCTCACCATCGATATCTGGGGCTTTGACCGGGGAGCTGTTTTTT.